The 13 T cell receptor beta chains presented below share a single source sample, sequenced in a study of cytomegalovirus exposure and HLA in healthy donors. The PCR had 60 Vbeta and 13 Jbeta primers. Method: immunoSEQ multiplex PCR; TCRdb's copy keeps in-frame clones and lacks some. The sample has more than 90,000 clones. Sample: PBMCs. The receptors stem from a man aged 35 to 55 in good health and CMV-seropositive.

The chain has TRBV6-5 and TRBJ2-7; unclear D gene. Trimming shortened V by 2 bases and J by 2 bases, and 10 bases separated the two germline ends. CDR1 MNHEY and CDR2 SVGAGI come from the germline V gene. The CDR3 spans 14 residues. The CDR3 DNA reads TGTGCCAGCAGTTACAAACCCGGTACCTACGAGCAGTACTTC. Translation gives CASSYKPGTYEQYF.

V gene TRBV9 combines with J gene TRBJ2-1; 10 bases match TRBD2. The CDR3 runs to 15 residues. The trim removed 3 bases at V and 5 bases at J, leaving 5 bases unmatched. Germline CDR1 and CDR2: SGDLS and YYNGEE. The CDR3 is CASSASGRGNNEQFF. CDR3 coding DNA: TGTGCCAGCAGCGCGAGCGGGAGGGGAAACAATGAGCAGTTCTTC.

The CDR3 sequence: CASSLGQGPPYEQYF. CDR3 DNA sequence: TGTGCCAGCAGCTTAGGGCAGGGCCCCCCCTACGAGCAGTACTTC. The rearrangement links TRBV7-3 to TRBJ2-7; weak D call: TRBD1 (5 bases). The CDR3 is made up of 15 amino acids. CDR1 SGHTA and CDR2 FQGTGA come from the germline V gene. The germline V and J ends were trimmed by 2 bases and 2 bases, with 13 bases remaining between them.

This rearrangement joins TRBV28 to TRBJ2-5; 10 positions match TRBD2. Germline V lookup: CDR1 MDHEN, CDR2 SYDVKM. The J segment lost 4 bases and the V segment lost 1 base, leaving 6 bases of the junction unmatched. The CDR3 consists of 16 residues. The CDR3: CASSLFGLAARETQYF. The CDR3 DNA follows: TGTGCCAGCAGTTTATTTGGACTAGCGGCCCGAGAGACCCAGTACTTC.

The chain recombines TRBV29-1 with TRBJ1-1, with unresolved D. The V end was cut by 2 bases, the J end by 0 bases, with 4 bases between. Germline CDR1 and CDR2: SQVTM and ANQGSEA. CDR3 length equals 12 residues. CDR3 sequence: CSVEQLNTEAFF. CDR3 bases: TGCAGCGTTGAACAGTTGAACACTGAAGCTTTCTTT.

The rearrangement links TRBV25-1 to TRBJ2-1; 10 positions match TRBD2. The CDR3 extends over 15 amino acids. The germline gives CDR1 MGHDK, CDR2 SYGVNS. Trimming removed 7 bases from V and 1 base from J; junction bases left unmatched: 4. In DNA form, the CDR3 reads TGTGCCAGCACCAAGACTAGCGGGTCCTACAATGAGCAGTTCTTC. Translated, it gives CASTKTSGSYNEQFF.

The genes are TRBV5-1 and TRBJ2-3, with 8 bases identical to TRBD2. There are 16 residues in the CDR3. V dropped 0 bases and J dropped 2; count of bases not matched to a gene: 5. Germline V CDR1 and CDR2: SGHRS, YFSETQ. The CDR3 protein is CASSLDSGVNTDTQYF. For the CDR3, the DNA is TGCGCCAGCAGCTTGGATAGCGGGGTTAACACAGATACGCAGTATTTT.

This chain links TRBV7-6 with TRBJ1-1; 9 positions agree with TRBD1. Trimming removed 5 bases from V and 0 bases from J; junction bases left unmatched: 7. The CDR3 extends over 16 amino acids. Per the germline V gene, CDR1 is SGHVS and CDR2 is FNYEAQ. CDR3 sequence reads: CASSPQTGGLNTEAFF. CDR3 bases: TGTGCCAGCAGCCCGCAGACAGGGGGTTTGAACACTGAAGCTTTCTTT.

The CDR3 region is CAWSVLAGGPYEQYF. CDR3 nucleotide sequence: TGTGCCTGGAGTGTACTGGCGGGAGGGCCCTACGAGCAGTACTTC. The chain is built from TRBV30 and TRBJ2-7, with 9 bases that match TRBD2. Trimming took 0 bases from V and 2 from J; bases not matched to a gene: 5. CDR3 size: 15 residues. Germline V lookup: CDR1 GTSNPN, CDR2 SVGIG (reference sequence).

The chain has TRBV28 and TRBJ2-7, with a tentative D call TRBD2 (5 bases). In germline, CDR1 is MDHEN, CDR2 SYDVKM. CDR3 length: 16 residues. Trimming pared 7 bases from V and 0 bases from J, leaving 19 bases between. DNA of the CDR3: TGTGCCAGCAATGAGGGCAGGACTTCGAGCTCCTACGAGCAGTACTTC. Translating gives CASNEGRTSSSYEQYF. The whole variable domain, remainder taken from reference TRBV28 and TRBJ2-7, is DVKVTQSSRYLVKRTGEKVFLECVQDMDHENMFWYRQDPGLGLRLIYFSYDVKMKEKGDIPEGYSVSREKKERFSLILESASTNQTSMYLCASNEGRTSSSYEQYFGPGTRLTVT.

This chain joins TRBV7-8 and TRBJ2-1; 11 bases are shared with TRBD2. V lost 4 bases, J lost 5 bases, and 4 bases stayed unmatched. This CDR3 contains 15 residues. Germline V gene sequence: CDR1 SGHVS, CDR2 FQNEAQ. CDR3 nucleotide sequence: TGTGCCAGCAGCTGGGGACTAGCGGCTAACAATGAGCAGTTCTTC. It specifies CASSWGLAANNEQFF.

The chain uses TRBV11-2 and TRBJ2-7; 9 bases are shared with TRBD1. The CDR3 has 14 residues. J lost 3 bases, V lost 1 base, and 1 base had no gene match. Per germline, CDR1 SGHAT and CDR2 FQNNGV. In DNA form, the CDR3 reads TGTGCCAGCAGCTTAGGACAGGGGGGCTACGAGCAGTACTTC. Its translation is CASSLGQGGYEQYF.

The gene calls are TRBV27 and TRBJ1-2, with D unresolved. The V gene's germline CDR1 is MNHEY and CDR2 SMNVEV (reference sequence). The V and J ends lost 4 bases and 0 bases respectively, with 6 bases between them. This CDR3 region has 13 residues. The CDR3 sequence: CASSSEANYGYTF. CDR3 in DNA: TGTGCCAGCAGTTCGGAGGCTAACTATGGCTACACCTTC.